The rows below give T cell receptor beta chains drawn from one sample of a study of blood T cell repertoires in COVID-19. Produced via immunoSEQ multiplex PCR; TCRdb's table is partial and in-frame only. The repertoire holds 150,000 to 170,000 clones, with about 90% as singletons. The sample consisted of peripheral blood. These receptors all come from a man in his forties or fifties with acute or convalescent COVID-19. The CDR3 runs from the conserved cysteine through the conserved F or W. Fields, in order: D gene, V gene, CDR3 length, clone size, J gene, CDR3 protein, CDR3 DNA. A D gene is named only where the DNA matches it firmly. Clone size, where shown, is once, few, many, or a class for clones that have expanded.

>TRBD1|TRBV24-1|15|few|TRBJ2-3
CATSSQGYSTDTQYF
TGTGCCACCAGTTCACAGGGGTATAGCACAGATACGCAGTATTTT
>TRBD1|TRBV6-5|14|NA|TRBJ2-7
CASSYSQGDYEQYF
TGTGCCAGCAGTTACTCGCAGGGGGACTACGAGCAGTACTTC
>TRBD2|TRBV27|15|once|TRBJ2-1
CASSSGLADYNEQFF
TGTGCCAGCAGTTCGGGACTAGCGGATTACAATGAGCAGTTCTTC
>TRBD2|TRBV6-2/TRBV6-3|19|NA|TRBJ2-3
CASSYSQLAGGPSTDTQYF
TGTGCCAGCAGTTACTCGCAACTAGCGGGGGGGCCGAGCACAGATACGCAGTATTTT
>TRBD1|TRBV6-5|12|NA|TRBJ2-5
CASYRGEETQYF
TGTGCCAGTTACAGGGGAGAAGAGACCCAGTACTTC
>NA|TRBV19|14|NA|TRBJ1-5
CASSKKQGNQPQHF
TGTGCCAGTAGTAAAAAACAGGGCAATCAGCCCCAGCATTTT
>NA|TRBV7-2|16|NA|TRBJ2-5
CASSLVSGNLQETQYF
TGTGCCAGCAGCTTAGTTTCAGGGAACCTTCAAGAGACCCAGTACTTC
>TRBD2|TRBV29-1|17|NA|TRBJ2-2
CSVGGLAGVRDTGELFF
TGCAGCGTTGGAGGACTAGCGGGAGTTAGGGACACCGGGGAGCTGTTTTTT
>TRBD2|TRBV7-6|15|NA|TRBJ2-7
CASSPRLAGFLEQYF
TGTGCCAGCAGCCCCAGACTAGCGGGATTCCTTGAGCAGTACTTC
>NA|TRBV2|13|once|TRBJ1-3
CASSSGTSVTTTF
TGTGCCAGCTCTTCCGGGACTTCGGTTACAACTACCTTT
>TRBD2|TRBV7-3|16|NA|TRBJ2-3
CASSLQPSGGADTQYF
TGTGCCAGCAGCTTACAGCCTAGCGGGGGGGCGGATACGCAGTATTTT
>TRBD2|TRBV24-1|10|NA|TRBJ2-1
CAIGGNEQFF
TGTGCCATCGGGGGGAATGAGCAGTTCTTC
>TRBD1|TRBV10-2|16|NA|TRBJ1-1
CASSDRDRSMNTEAFF
TGCGCCAGCAGTGATAGGGACAGATCCATGAACACTGAAGCTTTCTTT
>TRBD1|TRBV6-2/TRBV6-3|20|NA|TRBJ2-6
CASSYFGIRFQGAGANVLTF
TGTGCCAGCAGTTACTTCGGAATACGCTTCCAGGGGGCTGGGGCCAACGTCCTGACTTTC
>TRBD2|TRBV19|15|once|TRBJ2-7
CASSLLAGGFYEQYF
TGTGCCAGTAGTTTGCTAGCGGGAGGGTTCTACGAGCAGTACTTC
>NA|TRBV30|13|few|TRBJ1-3
CGLERSSGNTIYF
TGTGGCCTGGAAAGGAGCTCTGGAAACACCATATATTTT
>NA|TRBV6-5|14|NA|TRBJ1-2
CASSYIPQGRGYTF
TGTGCCAGCAGTTACATCCCGCAGGGCCGTGGCTACACCTTC
>NA|TRBV29-1|12|NA|TRBJ2-3
CSVESNTDTQYF
TGCAGCGTTGAGAGTAATACAGATACGCAGTATTTT
>NA|TRBV10-3|13|once|TRBJ1-2
CAISEAEPYGYTF
TGTGCCATCAGTGAGGCAGAACCCTATGGCTACACCTTC
>TRBD1|TRBV30|16|NA|TRBJ2-7
CAWSVASRGSSYEQYF
TGTGCCTGGAGTGTAGCGAGCAGGGGGTCCTCCTACGAGCAGTACTTC
>NA|TRBV28|14|NA|TRBJ2-7
CASSTTGLSYEQYF
TGTGCCAGCAGCACAACCGGACTGAGCTACGAGCAGTACTTC
>TRBD2|TRBV30|14|NA|TRBJ2-3
CAWTGGISTDTQYF
TGTGCCTGGACCGGGGGGATTAGCACAGATACGCAGTATTTT
>NA|TRBV11-3|14|NA|TRBJ2-3
CASSSMSRADTQYF
TGTGCCAGCAGCTCAATGTCTCGGGCAGATACGCAGTATTTT
>NA|TRBV9|19|NA|TRBJ1-3
CASSVGAGGTKFAGNTIYF
TGTGCCAGCAGCGTAGGCGCGGGAGGAACGAAGTTTGCTGGAAACACCATATATTTT
>TRBD1|TRBV7-9|13|NA|TRBJ1-2
CASSLATGVGYTF
TGTGCCAGCAGCTTAGCAACAGGGGTTGGCTACACCTTC
>TRBD2|TRBV4-3|16|once|TRBJ2-1
CASSQDFVAGRDEQFF
TGCGCCAGCAGCCAAGATTTCGTTGCAGGGAGGGATGAGCAGTTCTTC
>TRBD2|TRBV2|16|NA|TRBJ2-5
CASVTTSGSFDGTQYF
TGTGCCAGCGTAACGACTAGCGGGTCATTCGATGGGACCCAGTACTTC
>NA|TRBV7-2|15|NA|TRBJ2-7
CASSRDSSGVDEQYF
TGTGCCAGCAGCAGGGACTCTTCGGGGGTCGACGAGCAGTACTTC
>TRBD1|TRBV30|12|NA|TRBJ1-2
CARGTGVVGYTF
TGTGCCCGAGGCACAGGGGTTGTTGGCTACACCTTC
>NA|TRBV7-6|15|NA|TRBJ1-2
CASSLNPGANYGYTF
TGTGCCAGCAGCTTAAATCCAGGGGCTAACTATGGCTACACCTTC
>TRBD2|TRBV19|13|once|TRBJ2-7
CASLGLAPYEQYF
TGTGCCAGTTTGGGACTAGCACCCTACGAGCAGTACTTC
>NA|TRBV6-5|14|NA|TRBJ1-3
CASSSVNSGNTIYF
TGTGCCAGCAGTTCAGTGAACTCTGGAAACACCATATATTTT
>NA|TRBV28|10|NA|TRBJ1-1
CASSNREAFF
TGTGCCAGCAGTAACAGAGAAGCTTTCTTT